This TCR beta chain came from a study of blood T cell repertoires in COVID-19. Study details: Samples of COVID-19 (acute and convalescent) were obtained from the United States, Italy and Spain.

Germline CDR1 SGDLS, CDR2 YYNGEE. CDR3 length: 13 amino acids. The V gene lost 1 base and the J gene lost 6 bases, with 10 bases spanning the gap. In the original workflow: Estimated nucleated cell counts came from reference gene primer amplification. Sequencing was performed with immunoSEQ multiplex PCR; in TCRdb, only in-frame clones are kept and a portion is missing. That table supplies the V and J calls and clone size; D and trimming were determined from the DNA. Here the sample spans roughly 120,000 clones, 80% to 90% being singletons. Sequences were obtained from peripheral blood. The receptor's source is a middle-aged man with acute or convalescent COVID-19. The rearrangement links TRBV9 to TRBJ1-2; D possibly corresponds to TRBD1 (6 bases). The CDR3 reads CASSVLTGDGYTF. The CDR3 bases are TGTGCCAGCAGCGTATTGACAGGAGATGGCTACACCTTC.